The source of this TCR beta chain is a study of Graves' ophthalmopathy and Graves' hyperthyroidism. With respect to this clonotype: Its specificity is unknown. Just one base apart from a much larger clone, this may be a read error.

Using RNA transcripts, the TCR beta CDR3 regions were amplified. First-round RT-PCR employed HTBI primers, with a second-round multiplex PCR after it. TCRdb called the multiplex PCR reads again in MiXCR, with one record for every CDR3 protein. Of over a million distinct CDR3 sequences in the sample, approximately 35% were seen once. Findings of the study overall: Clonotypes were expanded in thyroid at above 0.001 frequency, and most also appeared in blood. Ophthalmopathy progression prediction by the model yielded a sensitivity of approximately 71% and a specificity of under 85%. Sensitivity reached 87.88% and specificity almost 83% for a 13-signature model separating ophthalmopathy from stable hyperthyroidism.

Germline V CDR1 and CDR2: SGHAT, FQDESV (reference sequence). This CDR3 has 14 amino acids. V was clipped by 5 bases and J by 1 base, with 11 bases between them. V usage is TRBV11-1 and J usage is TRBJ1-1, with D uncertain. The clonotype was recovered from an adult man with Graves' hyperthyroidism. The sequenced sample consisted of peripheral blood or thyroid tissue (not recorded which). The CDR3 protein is CASSPRSTNTEAFF. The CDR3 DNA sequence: TGTGCCAGCAGCCCCCGTAGCACGAACACTGAAGCTTTCTTT. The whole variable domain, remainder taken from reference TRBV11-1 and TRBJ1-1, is EAEVAQSPRYKITEKSQAVAFWCDPISGHATLYWYRQILGQGPELLVQFQDESVVDDSQLPKDRFSAERLKGVDSTLKIQPAELGDSAMYLCASSPRSTNTEAFFGQGTRLTVV.